These 23 T cell receptor beta chains share one sample of origin, sequenced in a study of CD8+ T cells in alopecia areata. As to treatment: oral pan-JAK inhibitor, 5-10 mg twice daily. TCR sequencing used cDNA made by reverse transcription of extracted RNA. The assay was immunoSEQ multiplex PCR, and TCRdb's table has in-frame clones only and misses some. Of more than 90,000 clones detected, around 53% appear once; the ten largest clones hold roughly an eighth. Sequenced here: CD8+ T cells sorted from blood, sampled at week 24, from a patient treated with tofacitinib. These receptors came from a human donor with alopecia areata.

The V call is TRBV30, the J call TRBJ1-1; D may be TRBD1 (5 bases). Trimming took 8 bases from V and 1 from J, leaving 26 bases between them. CDR1 and CDR2 from the germline V gene are GTSNPN and SVGIG (reference sequence). CDR3 length: 17 residues. CDR3 in DNA: TGTGCCAGCCCCAATCCGGGGACCGTTTATCCGAACACTGAAGCTTTCTTT. Amino acid sequence: CASPNPGTVYPNTEAFF.

V gene TRBV13 combines with J gene TRBJ2-1; D possibly corresponds to TRBD1 (7 bases). The V gene lost 9 bases and the J gene lost 1 base, with 28 bases spanning the gap. Germline values: CDR1 PRHDT, CDR2 FYEKMQ (reference sequence). The CDR3 spans 19 residues. CDR3 DNA sequence: TGTGCCAGTCGGGTCCTAGGGGGGACAGAAAGCTCATCCTACAATGAGCAGTTCTTC. Residues: CASRVLGGTESSSYNEQFF.

This clone was seen more than once but under ten times. J is TRBJ2-7 and V is TRBV2; D possibly uses TRBD1 or TRBD2 (5 bases each). Trimming removed 4 bases from V and 4 bases from J, with 17 bases in between. Germline V gene sequence: CDR1 SNHLY, CDR2 FYNNEI. This CDR3 has 15 residues. The CDR3 sequence is CASSVGAGSRYEQYF. The DNA for the CDR3 is TGTGCCAGCAGTGTCGGGGCAGGGAGCAGGTACGAGCAGTACTTC.

V usage is TRBV2 and J usage is TRBJ1-1; possible D gene TRBD1, 5 bases. V lost 8 bases and J lost 0, with 13 bases in between. The CDR3 covers 14 residues. Germline V CDR1 and CDR2: SNHLY, FYNNEI. CDR3 residues: CASGGQGMNTEAFF. In DNA, the CDR3 is TGTGCCAGCGGCGGTCAGGGAATGAACACTGAAGCTTTCTTT.

This clone was seen only a few times. DNA of the CDR3: TGTGCCAGCAGGGAAGAAGATACGCAGTATTTT. As protein: CASREEDTQYF. The chain uses TRBV25-1 and TRBJ2-3, with no clear D. Per germline, CDR1 MGHDK and CDR2 SYGVNS. Trimming took off 6 bases at V and 5 bases at J, with 6 bases between the two ends. CDR3 size: 11 residues.

The chain joins TRBV6-5 to TRBJ2-1; 7 nucleotides match TRBD2. V lost 7 bases to trimming and J lost 8 bases; unmatched junction nucleotides: 5. Germline V gene lookup returns CDR1 MNHEY and CDR2 SVGAGI. The CDR3 runs 12 residues. This chain's CDR3 is CASNTGGDEQFF. As DNA, the CDR3 is TGTGCCAGCAATACGGGGGGAGATGAGCAGTTCTTC.

This chain connects TRBV27 to TRBJ1-1; D is possibly TRBD1 (5 bases). V lost 3 bases and J lost 5, with 13 bases in between. Per the germline V gene, CDR1 is MNHEY and CDR2 is SMNVEV (reference sequence). CDR3 length: 14 residues. CDR3 amino acids: CASSLGGVGTEAFF. CDR3 in DNA: TGTGCCAGCAGTTTGGGGGGGGTAGGTACTGAAGCTTTCTTT.

This clone appeared a few times. The V and J genes are TRBV4-1 and TRBJ2-1; weak D call: TRBD2 (6 bases). V gave up 5 bases and J gave up 3 bases, with 14 bases separating them. Germline V gene data show CDR1 as MGHRA and CDR2 as YSYEKL. There are 15 residues in the CDR3. CDR3 nucleotides: TGCGCCAGCAGCAGGGAGCCGGGAGACTACAATGAGCAGTTCTTC. It yields the protein CASSREPGDYNEQFF.

This sequence joins TRBV9 and TRBJ2-7, with D unresolved. Trimming took 0 bases from V and 2 from J, leaving 9 bases between them. The germline CDR1 and CDR2 sequences are SGDLS and YYNGEE. The CDR3 totals 14 residues. This chain's CDR3 is CASSVEADPYEQYF. DNA for the CDR3: TGTGCCAGCAGCGTAGAGGCAGACCCCTACGAGCAGTACTTC.

The rearrangement uses TRBV7-8 and TRBJ2-3, with D unclear. V was trimmed by 3 bases and J by 5 bases, leaving 12 bases between them. CDR1 and CDR2 (germline): SGHVS, FQNEAQ. The CDR3 contains 14 residues. CDR3 nucleotide sequence: TGTGCCAGCAGCTTGGGCCCTAAGGTAGATACGCAGTATTTT. It yields the protein CASSLGPKVDTQYF.

The chain couples TRBV30 to TRBJ2-2; 7 bases match TRBD1. This CDR3 region has 12 residues. The V gene end was trimmed by 5 bases and the J gene end by 8 bases; junction bases not matched to a gene: 5. Germline CDR1 reads GTSNPN; CDR2 reads SVGIG (reference sequence). The chain's CDR3 is CAWGQESGELFF. For the CDR3, the DNA is TGTGCCTGGGGACAGGAAAGTGGGGAGCTGTTTTTT.

The chain's CDR3 is CASSLRTVATEAFF. The CDR3 nucleotides read TGTGCCAGCAGCTTACGGACAGTCGCCACTGAAGCTTTCTTT. The gene calls are TRBV5-6 and TRBJ1-1; tentatively, D is TRBD1 (6 bases). The CDR3 length is 14 residues. In germline, CDR1 is SGHDT, CDR2 YYEEEE. V lost 2 bases to trimming and J lost 4 bases, with 12 bases between them.

There are a few counts of this clone. J is TRBJ2-1 and V is TRBV5-6, with no clear D. V was trimmed by 0 bases and J by 3 bases, leaving 10 bases between them. Per germline, CDR1 SGHDT and CDR2 YYEEEE. CDR3 length: 15 residues. CDR3 in amino acids: CASSLGLGDYNEQFF. DNA of the CDR3: TGTGCCAGCAGCTTGGGGCTTGGGGACTACAATGAGCAGTTCTTC.

This clone was seen a handful of times. The chain joins TRBV7-9 to TRBJ1-5; D is perhaps TRBD1 (5 bases). The V end was cut by 4 bases, the J end by 12 bases, with 16 bases between. Per germline, CDR1 SEHNR and CDR2 FQNEAQ (reference sequence). The CDR3 runs to 13 residues. The DNA for the CDR3 is TGTGCCAGCAGCTCGGAAGCGCGGGGGTACCAGCATTTT. It yields the protein CASSSEARGYQHF.

The J gene is TRBJ2-3, the V gene TRBV27; D possibly matches TRBD1 or TRBD2 (5 bases each). This CDR3 region has 14 residues. Germline values: CDR1 MNHEY, CDR2 SMNVEV (reference sequence). The germline V and J ends were trimmed by 1 base and 0 bases, with 5 bases remaining between them. CDR3 in amino acids: CASSLWGSTDTQYF. DNA for the CDR3: TGTGCCAGCAGTTTATGGGGGAGCACAGATACGCAGTATTTT.

The V and J genes are TRBV30 and TRBJ2-2, with D perhaps matching TRBD1 (6 bases). Germline V gene lookup returns CDR1 GTSNPN and CDR2 SVGIG (reference sequence). Trimming pared 1 base from V and 3 bases from J, leaving 9 bases between. The CDR3 is 14 residues long. The CDR3 protein is CAWSARGDTGELFF. CDR3 sequence (DNA): TGTGCCTGGAGTGCCAGGGGTGACACCGGGGAGCTGTTTTTT.

The genes are TRBV6-5 and TRBJ1-1; D remains unclear. Deletions cut 0 bases from V and 5 bases from J, with 13 bases between. The germline gives CDR1 MNHEY, CDR2 SVGAGI. The CDR3 is made up of 15 amino acids. The CDR3 reads CASSYSSTSGTEAFF. As DNA, the CDR3 is TGTGCCAGCAGTTACTCGAGCACCTCGGGGACTGAAGCTTTCTTT.

The chain has TRBV18 and TRBJ2-3; weak D call: TRBD1 (5 bases). V gave up 0 bases and J gave up 0 bases, with 13 bases separating them. CDR3 length: 17 amino acids. Germline loops: CDR1 KGHSH, CDR2 LQKENI. The CDR3 DNA reads TGTGCCAGCTCACCACCGGAAGCGACAGTAAGCACAGATACGCAGTATTTT. Its translation: CASSPPEATVSTDTQYF. The full variable domain, completed using reference TRBV18 and TRBJ2-3, is NAGVMQNPRHLVRRRGQEARLRCSPMKGHSHVYWYRQLPEEGLKFMVYLQKENIIDESGMPKERFSAEFPKEGPSILRIQQVVRGDSAAYFCASSPPEATVSTDTQYFGPGTRLTVL.

This chain joins TRBV6-5 and TRBJ1-5; D remains unclear. Germline loops: CDR1 MNHEY, CDR2 SVGAGI. Trimming removed 2 bases from V and 2 bases from J, with 7 bases in between. This CDR3 is 14 amino acids long. The DNA for the CDR3 is TGTGCCAGCAGTTACACCGAGGGCAATCAGCCCCAGCATTTT. It is translated as CASSYTEGNQPQHF.

This rearrangement joins TRBV5-4 to TRBJ1-2, with TRBD1 identical over 9 bases. The germline CDR1 and CDR2 sequences are SGHNT and YYREEE (reference sequence). V trimming: 4 bases; J trimming: 6 bases; junction bases outside the gene matches: 7. There are 14 residues in the CDR3. The CDR3 bases are TGTGCCAGCAGCCCGGACAGGGGCGCGGATGGCTACACCTTC. This sequence encodes CASSPDRGADGYTF.

This chain connects TRBV5-4 to TRBJ1-1; 8 nucleotides align to TRBD1. The CDR3 covers 16 residues. V gave up 3 bases and J gave up 1 base; unmatched junction bases: 8. CDR1 is SGHNT, CDR2 YYREEE, per germline (reference sequence). This CDR3 reads CASSSIPGQANTEAFF. DNA for the CDR3: TGTGCCAGCAGCTCTATCCCGGGACAGGCGAACACTGAAGCTTTCTTT.

This clone was seen more than once but under ten times. The chain carries TRBV4-3 and TRBJ1-4; no reliable D call. From germline, CDR1 is LGHNA and CDR2 YSLEER. CDR3 size: 16 residues. Between the trimmed V and J ends, which lost 1 base and 7 bases, there was a span of 16 bases. The CDR3 DNA reads as TGCGCCAGCAGCCAAGCCCCGGACCTAGCGGGTGAAAAACTGTTTTTT. Its protein product is CASSQAPDLAGEKLFF.

The chain links TRBV7-6 to TRBJ2-7; TRBD2 matches at 10 bases. CDR3 length: 16 amino acids. The V gene's germline CDR1 is SGHVS and CDR2 FNYEAQ. With 0 bases clipped from V and 0 bases from J, the junction kept 2 bases outside the gene matches. Written as DNA, the CDR3 is TGTGCCAGCAGCTTAGCGTCTAGCGGGGGCTCCTACGAGCAGTACTTC. It codes for CASSLASSGGSYEQYF.